The 8 T cell receptor beta chains listed next were all sequenced from one sample in a study of blood T cells in healthy people across ages. A second PCR, run for 7 to 11 cycles, used a sample-barcoded 5' primer plus a J-beta primer mix. TCRdb processed the 5' RACE reads anew with MiXCR; each CDR3 protein has one entry. The profile covers some 1.5 million distinct CDR3 sequences, with approximately 43% appearing a single time and under 5% taken by the ten largest. The sequencing input was blood. The source is a woman aged 18-35 years in good health.

A few counts support this clonotype. This chain uses TRBV7-9 with TRBJ2-7, with no clear D. CDR1 and CDR2 (germline): SEHNR, FQNEAQ (reference sequence). Deletions cut 1 base from V and 2 bases from J, with 9 bases between. The CDR3 length is 14 residues. The CDR3 sequence is CASSLGRSTYEQYF. The CDR3 DNA sequence: TGTGCCAGCAGCTTAGGAAGAAGTACCTACGAGCAGTACTTC.

With regard to this clonotype: A read error may account for a junction end that differs from germline. The V and J genes are TRBV7-2 and TRBJ2-1; D possibly corresponds to TRBD1 (6 bases). Per the germline V gene, CDR1 is SGHTA and CDR2 is FQGNSA. There are 17 residues in the CDR3. The CDR3 bases are TGTGCCAGCAGCTGGTCCTACAGGGCTAGCTCCTACGATGAGCAGTTCTTC. It specifies CASSWSYRASSYDEQFF.

This rearrangement joins TRBV4-1 to TRBJ2-1; TRBD2 agrees at 8 bases. The germline gives CDR1 MGHRA, CDR2 YSYEKL. With V trimmed by 4 bases and J by 9 bases, 8 bases remained unmatched. CDR3 length: 14 amino acids. Written as DNA, the CDR3 is TGCGCCAGCAGCCCGGGCAGCGGGAGTTTTGAGCAGTTCTTC. It yields the protein CASSPGSGSFEQFF.

The chain links TRBV7-2 to TRBJ2-3; 7 nucleotides align to TRBD2. J was trimmed by 1 base and V by 2 bases; bases with no gene match: 6. Per germline, CDR1 SGHTA and CDR2 FQGNSA. This CDR3 region has 16 residues. This CDR3 reads CASSLMSTSGTDTQYF. The CDR3 nucleotides are TGTGCCAGCAGCTTAATGTCAACTAGCGGCACAGATACGCAGTATTTT.

This rearrangement joins TRBV6-1 to TRBJ2-5; 8 bases fit TRBD2. V dropped 8 bases and J dropped 11; count of bases not matched to a gene: 13. Germline V CDR1 and CDR2: MNHNS, SASEGT. The CDR3 is 13 amino acids. CDR3 sequence: CASSAGGVHEQYF. CDR3 sequence (DNA): TGTGCCAGCTCGGCGGGAGGTGTACATGAGCAGTACTTC.

This clonotype was seen only a few times. V usage is TRBV5-1 and J usage is TRBJ2-3; D may be TRBD1 (6 bases). V lost 0 bases to trimming and J lost 3 bases, with 11 bases between them. Looked up from germline, CDR1 is SGHRS and CDR2 is YFSETQ. This CDR3 has 15 amino acids. The CDR3 protein is CASSLADRRTDTQYF. Written as DNA, the CDR3 is TGCGCCAGCAGCTTGGCCGACAGGAGAACAGATACGCAGTATTTT.

This clonotype was seen a few times. The chain carries TRBV6-2 or TRBV6-3 and TRBJ2-1; 7 bases are shared with TRBD1. The CDR3 has 13 amino acids. Germline V gene lookup returns CDR1 MNHEY and CDR2 SVGEGT. Losses at the gene ends were 6 bases for V and 6 bases for J; bases not matched to a gene: 5. The CDR3 bases are TGTGCCAGCAGCCGAACAGGGGTCAATGAGCAGTTCTTC. Translating gives CASSRTGVNEQFF.

The rearrangement links TRBV20-1 to TRBJ2-7, with no clear D. V lost 5 bases to trimming and J lost 9 bases, with 23 bases between them. The CDR3 contains 14 residues. Germline CDR1 reads DFQATT; CDR2 reads SNEGSKA (reference sequence). The CDR3 loop reads CSAARPETSHGQYF. The DNA of the CDR3 is TGCAGTGCTGCGCGTCCGGAAACCTCCCACGGGCAGTACTTC.